What follows are 21 T cell receptor beta chains derived from one specimen sequenced in a study of blood T cells in healthy people across ages. Primers used in a second PCR of roughly 7 to 12 cycles were a sample-barcoded 5' primer and a J-beta primer mix. TCRdb reanalysed the 5' RACE reads using MiXCR and keeps one entry per CDR3 protein. The sample contains 1.5 million to 2 million distinct CDR3 sequences, 28% of which appear only once. The sample was blood. The receptors stem from a woman in her twenties or thirties in good health.

Ten or more counts support this clonotype. The chain carries TRBV13 and TRBJ1-5; no firm D call. This CDR3 contains 12 residues. CDR1 is PRHDT, CDR2 FYEKMQ, per germline (reference sequence). Trimming cost V 4 bases and J 5 bases, with 6 bases left between them. CDR3 amino acids: CASSWKDQPQHF. The CDR3 DNA follows: TGTGCCAGCAGCTGGAAGGATCAGCCCCAGCATTTT.

The chain carries TRBV27 and TRBJ2-3; 8 nucleotides align to TRBD2. The junction had 13 bases not matched to a gene; V was cut back by 2 bases and J by 0 bases. This CDR3 comprises 19 residues. CDR1 is MNHEY, CDR2 SMNVEV, per germline (reference sequence). This chain's CDR3 is CASSLRAVSSGLSTDTQYF. The CDR3 DNA follows: TGTGCCAGCAGTTTACGTGCTGTGTCTAGCGGGTTGAGCACAGATACGCAGTATTTT.

This clonotype was found a few times. The chain links TRBV10-2 to TRBJ1-1; 8 bases align to TRBD1. V was pared by 7 bases and J by 4 bases, with 8 bases of the junction left unmatched. The CDR3 length is 14 residues. Germline CDR1 reads WSHSY; CDR2 reads SAAADI. The CDR3 protein is CASTDRGDGTEAFF. CDR3 in DNA: TGCGCCAGCACCGACAGGGGCGATGGCACTGAAGCTTTCTTT.

This clonotype was recorded at least ten times. This chain links TRBV7-2 with TRBJ2-7; 8 bases agree with TRBD2. Trimming removed 1 base from V and 4 bases from J; junction bases left unmatched: 3. CDR3 length equals 14 residues. Germline V gene data show CDR1 as SGHTA and CDR2 as FQGNSA. This CDR3 reads CASSLVGGAYEQYF. As DNA, the CDR3 is TGTGCCAGCAGCTTAGTCGGGGGGGCTTACGAGCAGTACTTC.

For this clonotype: It may be a read error: a sequence one base away is much more abundant. The chain couples TRBV28 to TRBJ2-6, with D possibly TRBD2 on 6 matching bases. The germline CDR1 and CDR2 sequences are MDHEN and SYDVKM. The CDR3 runs 15 residues. The CDR3 nucleotides are TGTGCCTGCAGTCCGGCTCGGGAGAGAGCCAACGTCCTGACTTTC. It codes for CACSPARERANVLTF. Using reference TRBV28 and TRBJ2-6 for the parts outside the CDR3, the full variable domain is DVKVTQSSRYLVKRTGEKVFLECVQDMDHENMFWYRQDPGLGLRLIYFSYDVKMKEKGDIPEGYSVSREKKERFSLILESASTNQTSMYLCACSPARERANVLTFGAGSRLTVL.

This clonotype was observed a few times. The chain employs TRBV20-1 and TRBJ1-5, with D possibly being TRBD1 (5 bases). V shed 6 bases and J shed 0 bases, with 27 bases lying between them. The CDR3 runs 19 residues. Germline-derived CDR1 and CDR2 are DFQATT and SNEGSKA (reference sequence). The CDR3 sequence is CSATSGPSSGALSNQPQHF. The CDR3 coding sequence is TGCAGTGCCACCAGCGGGCCATCATCCGGGGCCCTTAGCAATCAGCCCCAGCATTTT.

This clonotype was seen just once. A read error is possible here, since a much larger clone lies one base away. V usage is TRBV20-1 and J usage is TRBJ2-1; 8 nucleotides agree with TRBD2. With the DNA end fitting TRBJ2-7 better, the J assignment may be wrong. The CDR3 sequence is 13 residues long. CDR1 and CDR2 from the germline V gene are DFQATT and SNEGSKA (reference sequence). The CDR3 nucleotides are TGCAGTGCTGGGACTAGGTCCTACAATGAGCAGTACTTC. Its translation: CSAGTRSYNEQYF.

The V gene is TRBV20-1, the J gene TRBJ2-1; 8 bases line up with TRBD1. The better agreement between TRBJ2-7 and the DNA end casts doubt on the J call. Germline V lookup: CDR1 DFQATT, CDR2 SNEGSKA (reference sequence). The CDR3 is made up of 14 amino acids. The CDR3 here is CSATGQGSYNEQYF. Written as DNA, the CDR3 is TGCAGTGCTACCGGACAGGGCTCCTACAATGAGCAGTACTTC.

The genes are TRBV29-1 and TRBJ1-1, with TRBD1 as a possible D gene (5 bases). In germline, CDR1 is SQVTM, CDR2 ANQGSEA. V lost 5 bases, J lost 3 bases, and 13 bases lay in between. The CDR3 loop spans 13 amino acids. The CDR3 here is CSVSVSGDTEAFF. In DNA, the CDR3 is TGCAGCGTTTCCGTCTCGGGGGACACTGAAGCTTTCTTT.

The table lists this clonotype with a few counts. This chain connects TRBV20-1 to TRBJ2-5, with 8 bases identical to TRBD2. Trimming cost V 0 bases and J 1 base; bases outside gene matches: 7. CDR1 is DFQATT, CDR2 SNEGSKA, per germline (reference sequence). This CDR3 has 16 residues. The CDR3 region is CSARDLTSGLQETQYF. The CDR3 bases are TGCAGTGCTAGAGATCTTACTAGCGGACTCCAAGAGACCCAGTACTTC.

The chain recombines TRBV5-1 with TRBJ1-2; 12 bases fit TRBD1. The CDR3 is 14 amino acids. Losses at the gene ends were 3 bases for V and 10 bases for J; bases not matched to a gene: 7. The germline V gene has CDR1 SGHRS and CDR2 YFSETQ. The CDR3 protein is CASSSGQGADDYTF. For the CDR3, the DNA is TGCGCCAGCAGCTCGGGACAGGGGGCGGATGACTACACCTTC.

The chain is built from TRBV20-1 and TRBJ2-1; no clear D gene. The V end lost 3 bases, the J end lost 6 bases, and 9 bases lay between the germline ends. The CDR3 consists of 12 residues. The V gene's germline CDR1 is DFQATT and CDR2 SNEGSKA (reference sequence). DNA for the CDR3: TGCAGTGCTAGCGGGCTCTGCAATGAGCAGTTCTTC. Amino acid sequence: CSASGLCNEQFF.

The CDR3 sequence is CSVEDSSRRGGGWFGQYF. The CDR3 coding sequence is TGCAGCGTTGAAGACTCATCTCGCCGGGGAGGGGGATGGTTCGGGCAGTACTTC. This sequence joins TRBV29-1 and TRBJ2-7; tentative D call: TRBD2 (7 bases). The V gene's germline CDR1 is SQVTM and CDR2 ANQGSEA. The V end was cut by 0 bases, the J end by 9 bases, with 30 bases between. The CDR3 runs 18 residues.

This clonotype appeared many times. This chain connects TRBV29-1 to TRBJ2-5; 7 bases are a match to TRBD1. The CDR3 has 15 residues. Germline V gene data show CDR1 as SQVTM and CDR2 as ANQGSEA. V lost 7 bases, J lost 1 base, and 12 bases stayed unmatched. CDR3 sequence: CSASMGQPPQETQYF. In DNA, the CDR3 is TGCAGCGCCTCGATGGGACAGCCTCCCCAAGAGACCCAGTACTTC.

V gene TRBV5-5 combines with J gene TRBJ1-2; unclear D gene. Germline V gene sequence: CDR1 SGHKS, CDR2 YYEKEE (reference sequence). The CDR3 is 16 amino acids. V gave up 0 bases and J gave up 1 base, with 13 bases separating them. The CDR3 region is CASSLAGRNINYGYTF. The CDR3 DNA follows: TGTGCCAGCAGCTTGGCGGGCAGGAATATTAACTATGGCTACACCTTC.

This clonotype was seen repeatedly, ten times or more. The chain combines TRBV4-1 with TRBJ2-5; 7 bases match TRBD1. The CDR3 sequence is 14 residues long. V trimming: 4 bases; J trimming: 5 bases; junction bases outside the gene matches: 7. CDR1 MGHRA and CDR2 YSYEKL come from the germline V gene. DNA for the CDR3: TGCGCCAGCAGCCGATTGACAGGGAAGGAGACCCAGTACTTC. Its translation is CASSRLTGKETQYF.

The rearrangement joins TRBV6-6 to TRBJ1-2; D is perhaps TRBD1 (5 bases). Trimming left V 8 bases short and J 4 bases short, with 14 bases between. This CDR3 region has 13 residues. Germline lookup yields CDR1 MNHNY and CDR2 SVGAGI (reference sequence). CDR3 DNA sequence: TGTGCCAGCGGTCCAGGGCGAGGCTATGGCTACACCTTC. It encodes CASGPGRGYGYTF.

The chain recombines TRBV4-2 with TRBJ2-3; D might be TRBD2 (6 bases). V was clipped by 2 bases and J by 5 bases, with 23 bases between them. Germline V gene lookup returns CDR1 LGHNA and CDR2 YNFKEQ. The CDR3 is 18 residues long. The DNA for the CDR3 is TGTGCCAGCAGCCAATCTGGAGGGGACGGTATGGCCCAAGATACGCAGTATTTT. Its protein is CASSQSGGDGMAQDTQYF.

V is TRBV6-4 and J is TRBJ2-1; TRBD2 aligns across 7 bases. The CDR3 has 15 residues. In germline, CDR1 is MRHNA, CDR2 SNTAGT. After removal of 0 bases from V and 2 bases from J, the junction contained 1 base not matched to a gene. The CDR3 sequence is CASSDSAGAYNEQFF. CDR3 DNA sequence: TGTGCCAGCAGTGACTCTGCGGGGGCCTACAATGAGCAGTTCTTC.

V usage is TRBV28 and J usage is TRBJ1-5, with D hard to call. CDR3 size: 14 residues. Trimming removed 1 base at V and 6 bases at J, with 10 bases between. Germline-derived CDR1 and CDR2 are MDHEN and SYDVKM. The CDR3 spells CASSLFGIVQPQHF. The CDR3 region has the DNA TGTGCCAGCAGTTTATTTGGGATAGTTCAGCCCCAGCATTTT.

The chain couples TRBV7-2 to TRBJ1-6; D perhaps matches TRBD1 (6 bases). Trimming cost V 5 bases and J 18 bases, with 20 bases left between them. Germline V lookup: CDR1 SGHTA, CDR2 FQGNSA. The CDR3 totals 13 residues. The DNA for the CDR3 is TGTGCCAGCAGCGACACCCCTTGGGGGGCCCGCCACTTT. Encoded protein: CASSDTPWGARHF.